Reported below is one T cell receptor beta chain. Its antigen is unknown. Base qualities are not provided; no much larger clone lies one nucleotide away. This specimen's time point label, per the study, means: about 28 days (+/-7) after the second vaccine dose. Because spike-specific TCR depth and breadth did not differ between the two schedules, AZD1222 recipients who got a second dose at roughly 4 weeks were pooled with those who got a second dose at roughly 12 weeks. The vaccinee samples were drawn from two UK trials, COV001 and COV002, one of which was a single-blind randomized controlled phase 2/3 trial testing AZD1222 (ChAdOx1 nCoV-19) in healthy adults. Trial participant PBMC samples were collected at day 0 and day 28 after the second dose for TCRbeta chain sequencing. The entry originates in a study of T cell responses to AZD1222 COVID-19 vaccine (dated by TCRdb to the early 2020s). A note on the overall study: A total of approximately 240 trial participants underwent TCR sequencing, of whom nearly 210 received two doses of AZD1222 and 26 received two doses of the MenACWY control vaccine. Enrollment into the trials was organized by age into subgroups of 18-55, 56-69 and 70-plus years, and those subgroups contained approximately 150, 30 and 60 TCR-sequenced participants, respectively.

The germline V gene supplies CDR1 SGHVS and CDR2 FNYEAQ. The germline V and J ends show losses of 4 bases and 0 bases respectively, and no gene match explains 2 bases of the junction. From the cysteine through the phenylalanine, the CDR3 covers 15 amino acids. Only the CDR3 DNA stays, 45 bases, in frame from base 1. The CDR3 regions of human TCRbeta chains were analyzed by immunosequencing. Turning to the authors' computational methods: TCRs in the repertoires were compared against a reference library of SARS-CoV-2-specific TCRs that had been generated with the MIRA antigen-specificity platform. Breadth meant the fraction of unique TCRs that were SARS-CoV-2-associated, whereas depth meant the fraction of total T cells that were SARS-CoV-2-associated. Using the MIRA data, each spike-specific TCR was assigned both to the spike region to which the TCR was reactive and to a CD4 or CD8 class. Log10-transformed breadth and depth values were compared by one-way ANOVA with Sidak's multiple comparisons tests. TCRdb mirrors the immuneACCESS table, restricted to in-frame sequences. Some clones are absent from its copies; in checked studies, under half trace to an unresolved V gene, and the reason for the others is unknown. V and J calls and clone size follow that table, whereas D and trimming were derived from the DNA. This sample holds around 81,000 clones; 85% to 95% were observed only once. More than 7.5% of the sample lies in the top ten.

Overall results and qualifications from the work: Epitopes outside the regions mutated in the B.1.351 and B.1.1.7 variants were reportedly recognized by nearly half of the unique spike-specific TCRs. Participants were mostly white British, with more females than males. The authors suggested clonal diversity may have been underestimated. Conclusions about previously exposed vaccinees are limited, since just 6 or 7 AZD1222 recipients were seropositive for SARS-CoV-2 at baseline. Because no samples from the day 14 peak response were available, repertoires could be characterized only after the peak T cell response. The whole spike protein was spanned by vaccine-associated CD4 TCRs, and dominant responses were seen in regions 160-218 and 743-854. Spike-specific TCR breadth and depth rose significantly after two AZD1222 doses compared with day 0 and with MenACWY recipients. The 56-69-year group was small, and its depth increase did not reach significance, likely because of low power.

This receptor was identified in an adult who received the AZD1222 COVID-19 vaccine. The specimen comprised peripheral blood, sampled 28 days after the second AZD1222 dose. The chain couples TRBV7-6 to TRBJ2-1, and 8 junctional nucleotides match TRBD1. In nucleotide form, the sequence is TGTGCCAGCAGCTCGGACAGGGTCTCCTACAATGAGCAGTTCTTC. Its translation reads: CASSSDRVSYNEQFF. Supplemented by the reference TRBV7-6 and TRBJ2-1 proteins around the CDR3, the complete variable domain is GAGVSQSPRYKVTKRGQDVALRCDPISGHVSLYWYRQALGQGPEFLTYFNYEAQQDKSGLPNDRFSAERPEGSISTLTIQRTEQRDSAMYRCASSSDRVSYNEQFFGPGTRLTVL.